Listed below are T cell receptor beta chains from one sample, sequenced in a study of blood T cell repertoires in COVID-19. Profiled with immunoSEQ multiplex PCR; TCRdb holds only in-frame clones, not every one. Among more than 95,000 clones listed, 85% were seen once. Sequenced material: peripheral blood. The source of these receptors is a woman older than 75 with acute or convalescent COVID-19. Each CDR3 is given with its conserved first and last residue. D genes are given only for firm matches. Only part of the rows carry a size: once, few, many, or a class if the clone is expanded.

clone_size	d_call	v_call	j_call	cdr3_aa	cdr3_nt
-	TRBD1	TRBV6-6	TRBJ1-5	CASSYGAQGEGPQHF	TGTGCCAGCAGTTACGGGGCTCAGGGGGAAGGGCCCCAGCATTTT
-	-	TRBV3-1/TRBV3-2	TRBJ1-1	CASSPSERGTEAFF	TGTGCCAGCAGCCCAAGCGAACGGGGCACTGAAGCTTTCTTT
few	-	TRBV28	TRBJ2-1	CASAPGGARERNEQFF	TGTGCCAGCGCTCCTGGGGGGGCTAGGGAACGTAATGAGCAGTTCTTC
-	TRBD1	TRBV7-8	TRBJ1-3	CASSFPTGIQGNTIYF	TGTGCCAGCAGCTTCCCGACAGGGATTCAGGGAAACACCATATATTTT
-	-	TRBV25-1	TRBJ1-6	CASKTSLLGSPLHF	TGTGCCAGCAAGACGTCCCTCCTGGGCTCACCCCTCCACTTT
once	TRBD1	TRBV5-6	TRBJ1-2	CASSRRQGASYGYTF	TGTGCCAGCAGCCGTCGACAGGGGGCAAGCTATGGCTACACCTTC
-	TRBD1	TRBV27	TRBJ1-6	CASRQSNSRQGYSSYNSPLHF	TGTGCCAGCAGACAATCGAACTCGAGACAGGGGTATAGCTCCTATAATTCACCCCTCCACTTT
-	TRBD1	TRBV7-9	TRBJ1-1	CASSPGQGRNTEAFF	TGTGCCAGCAGCCCCGGACAGGGTAGGAACACTGAAGCTTTCTTT
-	TRBD1	TRBV18	TRBJ1-2	CASLSGQGDGYTF	TGTGCCAGCCTATCGGGACAGGGCGATGGCTACACCTTC
once	-	TRBV19	TRBJ1-1	CASSIPPTGRGAEAFF	TGTGCCAGTAGTATTCCTCCCACAGGGCGAGGGGCTGAAGCTTTCTTT
-	TRBD1	TRBV23-1	TRBJ1-1	CASSQPEHTGGEFPEAFF	TGCGCCAGCAGTCAACCCGAACACACAGGGGGCGAATTCCCTGAAGCTTTCTTT
-	-	TRBV4-1	TRBJ2-2	CASSLRTGRDTGELFF	TGCGCCAGCAGCCTCAGAACAGGGAGGGACACCGGGGAGCTGTTTTTT
few	-	TRBV7-9	TRBJ1-2	CASSLLATGYGYTF	TGTGCCAGCAGCTTATTAGCGACAGGATATGGCTACACCTTC
once	TRBD1	TRBV7-2	TRBJ2-1	CASSLDGTGPYNEQFF	TGTGCCAGCAGCTTAGACGGGACAGGACCCTACAATGAGCAGTTCTTC
-	TRBD2	TRBV3-1/TRBV3-2	TRBJ2-7	CASSQYSAWAGGRSEQYF	TGTGCCAGCAGCCAATATTCAGCTTGGGCGGGGGGCCGATCCGAGCAGTACTTC
-	-	TRBV6-5	TRBJ1-2	CASSDTFGYGYTF	TGTGCCAGCAGCGACACATTCGGCTATGGCTACACCTTC
once	-	TRBV5-1	TRBJ1-4	CASSLLGPTNEKLFF	TGCGCCAGCAGCTTGCTTGGGCCAACTAATGAAAAACTGTTTTTT
-	-	TRBV6-4	TRBJ2-3	CASSDPKFSGTDTQYF	TGTGCCAGCAGTGACCCCAAATTCAGCGGGACAGATACGCAGTATTTT
-	TRBD1	TRBV18	TRBJ1-2	CASSPPDRGRSGYTF	TGTGCCAGCTCACCACCAGACAGGGGAAGAAGTGGCTACACCTTC
once	-	TRBV27	TRBJ1-6	CASRENINSPLHF	TGTGCCAGCAGAGAGAATATTAATTCACCCCTCCACTTT
-	-	TRBV6-5	TRBJ1-2	CASSYSTRTEFYGYTF	TGTGCCAGCAGTTACTCAACCAGGACAGAGTTCTATGGCTACACCTTC
-	-	TRBV6-2/TRBV6-3	TRBJ1-4	CASSYGAGKVELFF	TGTGCCAGCAGTTACGGGGCAGGGAAGGTGGAACTGTTTTTT
-	-	TRBV7-2	TRBJ2-2	CASSLNPKTGELFF	TGTGCCAGCAGCTTAAACCCTAAGACCGGGGAGCTGTTTTTT
-	TRBD1	TRBV7-9	TRBJ2-2	CASSLDRANTGELFF	TGTGCCAGCAGCCTCGACAGGGCGAACACCGGGGAGCTGTTTTTT
-	-	TRBV10-3	TRBJ1-1	CATRTETPNTEAFF	TGTGCCACCAGGACAGAAACCCCAAACACTGAAGCTTTCTTT
-	TRBD1	TRBV6-2/TRBV6-3	TRBJ2-7	CASSTTTDRDEQYF	TGTGCCAGCAGCACAACAACCGACAGGGACGAGCAGTACTTC
few	-	TRBV7-3	TRBJ2-2	CASSPLPGGPGELFF	TGTGCCAGCAGCCCCCTCCCGGGGGGCCCCGGGGAGCTGTTTTTT
-	-	TRBV18	TRBJ1-2	CASSPFTKNYGYTF	TGTGCCAGCTCACCATTCACAAAGAACTATGGCTACACCTTC
-	-	TRBV6-1	TRBJ1-2	CASSETSSVGYTF	TGTGCCAGCAGTGAAACGTCATCGGTTGGCTACACCTTC
-	TRBD1	TRBV3-1/TRBV3-2	TRBJ1-1	CASSQGTGWVNTEAFF	TGTGCCAGCAGCCAGGGGACAGGGTGGGTGAACACTGAAGCTTTCTTT
few	-	TRBV7-3	TRBJ1-1	CASSFGGSTEAFF	TGTGCCAGCAGCTTCGGGGGGAGCACTGAAGCTTTCTTT
once	-	TRBV6-1	TRBJ1-1	CASSERQKAFF	TGTGCCAGCAGTGAACGTCAGAAAGCTTTCTTT
once	-	TRBV9	TRBJ2-3	CASSVGANPRADTQYF	TGTGCCAGCAGCGTTGGGGCCAATCCGAGAGCAGATACGCAGTATTTT
-	-	TRBV2	TRBJ2-5	CASSRAGMYQETQYF	TGTGCCAGCAGTCGGGCGGGGATGTACCAAGAGACCCAGTACTTC
-	-	TRBV4-1	TRBJ1-6	CASSQVQGGGSPLHF	TGCGCCAGCAGCCAAGTACAGGGCGGGGGGTCACCCCTCCACTTT